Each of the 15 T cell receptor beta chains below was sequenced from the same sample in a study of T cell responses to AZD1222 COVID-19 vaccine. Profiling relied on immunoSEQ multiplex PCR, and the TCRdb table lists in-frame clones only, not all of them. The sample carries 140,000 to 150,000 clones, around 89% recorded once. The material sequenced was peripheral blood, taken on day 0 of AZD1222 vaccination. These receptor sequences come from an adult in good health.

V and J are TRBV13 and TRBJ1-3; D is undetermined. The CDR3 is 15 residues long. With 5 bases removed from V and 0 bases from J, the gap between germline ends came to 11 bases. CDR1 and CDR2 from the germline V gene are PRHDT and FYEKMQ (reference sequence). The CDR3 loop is CASSREISSGNTIYF. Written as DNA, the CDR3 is TGTGCCAGCAGCAGAGAGATTAGCTCTGGAAACACCATATATTTT.

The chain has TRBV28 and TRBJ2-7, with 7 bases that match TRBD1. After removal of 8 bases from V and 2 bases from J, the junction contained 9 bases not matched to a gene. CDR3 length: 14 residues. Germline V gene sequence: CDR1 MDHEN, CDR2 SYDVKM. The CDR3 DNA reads TGTGCCAGCGTGGCCTCGACAGGGACCTACGAGCAGTACTTC. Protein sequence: CASVASTGTYEQYF. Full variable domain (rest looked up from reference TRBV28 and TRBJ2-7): DVKVTQSSRYLVKRTGEKVFLECVQDMDHENMFWYRQDPGLGLRLIYFSYDVKMKEKGDIPEGYSVSREKKERFSLILESASTNQTSMYLCASVASTGTYEQYFGPGTRLTVT.

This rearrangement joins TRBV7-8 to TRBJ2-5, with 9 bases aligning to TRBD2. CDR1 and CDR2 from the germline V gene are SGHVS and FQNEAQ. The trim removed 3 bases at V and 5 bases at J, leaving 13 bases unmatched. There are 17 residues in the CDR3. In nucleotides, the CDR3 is TGTGCCAGCAGCTTCTTAAACTTAGCGGGGGCGGGGGAGACCCAGTACTTC. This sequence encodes CASSFLNLAGAGETQYF.

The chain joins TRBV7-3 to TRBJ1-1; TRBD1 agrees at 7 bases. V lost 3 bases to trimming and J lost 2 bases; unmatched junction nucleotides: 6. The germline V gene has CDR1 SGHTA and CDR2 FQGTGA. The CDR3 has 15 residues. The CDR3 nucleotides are TGTGCCAGCAGCTTGACGACAGGGATTAACACTGAAGCTTTCTTT. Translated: CASSLTTGINTEAFF.

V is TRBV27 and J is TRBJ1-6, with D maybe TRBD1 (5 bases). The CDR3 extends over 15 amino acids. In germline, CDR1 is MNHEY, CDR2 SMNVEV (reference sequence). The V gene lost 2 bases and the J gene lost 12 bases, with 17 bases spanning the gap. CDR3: CASSLLKGGGVPLHF. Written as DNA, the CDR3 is TGTGCCAGCAGTTTACTAAAGGGCGGGGGTGTACCCCTCCACTTT.

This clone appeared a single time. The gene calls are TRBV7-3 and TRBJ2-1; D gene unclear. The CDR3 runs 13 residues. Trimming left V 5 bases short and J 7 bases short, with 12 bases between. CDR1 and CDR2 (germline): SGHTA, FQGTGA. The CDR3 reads CASSPQPLNEQFF. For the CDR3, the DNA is TGTGCCAGCAGCCCCCAACCCCTTAATGAGCAGTTCTTC. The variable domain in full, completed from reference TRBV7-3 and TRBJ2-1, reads GAGVSQTPSNKVTEKGKYVELRCDPISGHTALYWYRQSLGQGPEFLIYFQGTGAADDSGLPNDRFFAVRPEGSVSTLKIQRTERGDSAVYLCASSPQPLNEQFFGPGTRLTVL.

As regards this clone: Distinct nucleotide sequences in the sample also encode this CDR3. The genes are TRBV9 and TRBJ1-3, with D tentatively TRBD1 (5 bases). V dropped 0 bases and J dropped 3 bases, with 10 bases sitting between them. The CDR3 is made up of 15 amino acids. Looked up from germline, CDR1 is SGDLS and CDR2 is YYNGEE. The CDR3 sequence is CASSVGGAGGNTIYF. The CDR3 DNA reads TGTGCCAGCAGCGTAGGAGGGGCTGGTGGAAACACCATATATTTT.

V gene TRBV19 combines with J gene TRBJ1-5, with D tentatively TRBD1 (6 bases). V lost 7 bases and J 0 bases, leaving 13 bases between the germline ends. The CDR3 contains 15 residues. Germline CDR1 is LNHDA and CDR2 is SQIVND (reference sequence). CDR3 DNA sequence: TGTGCCAGTACGCAGGGGTCCTATAGCAATCAGCCCCAGCATTTT. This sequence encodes CASTQGSYSNQPQHF.

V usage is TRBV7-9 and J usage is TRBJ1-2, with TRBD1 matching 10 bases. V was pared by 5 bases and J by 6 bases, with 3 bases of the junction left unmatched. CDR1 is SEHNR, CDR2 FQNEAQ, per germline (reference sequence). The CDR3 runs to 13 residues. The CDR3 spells CASSTGQGDGYTF. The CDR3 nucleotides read TGTGCCAGCAGCACCGGACAGGGGGATGGCTACACCTTC.

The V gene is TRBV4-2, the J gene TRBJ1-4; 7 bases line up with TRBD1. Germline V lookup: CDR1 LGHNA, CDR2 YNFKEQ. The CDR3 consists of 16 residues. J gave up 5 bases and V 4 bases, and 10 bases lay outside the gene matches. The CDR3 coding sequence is TGTGCCAGCAGCCGCGATCGGGGACAGACGAATGAAAAACTGTTTTTT. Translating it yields CASSRDRGQTNEKLFF.

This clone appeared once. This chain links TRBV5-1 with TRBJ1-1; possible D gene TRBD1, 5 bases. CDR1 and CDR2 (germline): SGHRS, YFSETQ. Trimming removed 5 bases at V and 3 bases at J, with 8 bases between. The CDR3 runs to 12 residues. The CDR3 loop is CASSQGYTEAFF. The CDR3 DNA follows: TGCGCCAGCAGTCAGGGATACACTGAAGCTTTCTTT.

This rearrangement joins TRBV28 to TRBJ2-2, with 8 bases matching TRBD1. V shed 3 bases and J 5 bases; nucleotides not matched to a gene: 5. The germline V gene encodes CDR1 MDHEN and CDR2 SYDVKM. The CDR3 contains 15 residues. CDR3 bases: TGTGCCAGCAGTTTCTTCGGACAGGGTACCGGGGAGCTGTTTTTT. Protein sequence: CASSFFGQGTGELFF.

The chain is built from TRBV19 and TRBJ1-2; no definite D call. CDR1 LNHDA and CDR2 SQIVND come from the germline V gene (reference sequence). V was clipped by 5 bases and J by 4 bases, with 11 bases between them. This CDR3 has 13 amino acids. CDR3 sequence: CASSGGWVYGYTF. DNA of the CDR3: TGTGCCAGTAGTGGTGGATGGGTCTATGGCTACACCTTC.

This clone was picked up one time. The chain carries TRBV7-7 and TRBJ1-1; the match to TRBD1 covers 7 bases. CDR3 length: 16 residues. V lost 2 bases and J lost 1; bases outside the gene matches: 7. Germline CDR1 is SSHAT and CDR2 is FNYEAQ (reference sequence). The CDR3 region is CASSLSPGQRNTEAFF. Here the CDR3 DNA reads TGTGCCAGCAGCTTATCGCCGGGACAGCGGAACACTGAAGCTTTCTTT.

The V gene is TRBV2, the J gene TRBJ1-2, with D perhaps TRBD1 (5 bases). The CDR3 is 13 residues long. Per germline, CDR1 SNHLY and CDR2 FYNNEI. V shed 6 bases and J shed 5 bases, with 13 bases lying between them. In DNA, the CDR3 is TGTGCCAGCAGGAAACCCCCAGGGTATGGCTACACCTTC. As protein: CASRKPPGYGYTF.